This T cell receptor (beta chain) was observed in a study of blood T cells in healthy people across ages. Trimming took off 4 bases at V and 0 bases at J, with 7 bases between the two ends. The germline V gene has CDR1 SGHNT and CDR2 YYREEE (reference sequence). The CDR3 contains 13 residues. Primers used in a second PCR of about 6 to 11 cycles were a sample-barcoded 5' primer and a J-beta primer mix. Any given sample supplied a minimum of 3 million CDR3-containing paired-end reads. TCRdb reanalysed the 5' RACE reads using MiXCR and keeps one entry per CDR3 protein. The data show hundreds of thousands of distinct CDR3 sequences, roughly two fifths seen once.

The rearrangement joins TRBV5-4 to TRBJ1-2; no firm D call. The TCR was taken from a man aged 80 or over in good health. Sequencing was done on a sample of blood. The CDR3 DNA sequence: TGTGCCAGCAGCGCGCCCACTAACTATGGCTACACCTTC. Protein sequence: CASSAPTNYGYTF.